A selection of T cell receptor beta chains follows, all from one sample in a study of cytomegalovirus exposure and HLA in healthy donors. Measured with immunoSEQ multiplex PCR; TCRdb has only the in-frame clones, and not every one. This sample's clone table lists over 100,000 clones. Sample: PBMCs. Source of these receptors: a man aged 40-49 years in good health and CMV-seropositive. Each CDR3 is given with its conserved first and last residue. Fields, in order: J gene, V gene, CDR3 length, D gene, CDR3 protein, CDR3 DNA. D genes are given only for firm matches.

>TRBJ2-3|TRBV10-3|15|-
CAISGGQISTDTQYF
TGTGCCATCAGCGGGGGACAGATTAGCACAGATACGCAGTATTTT
>TRBJ2-2|TRBV28|15|-
CASSSGTLGTGELFF
TGTGCCAGCAGTTCAGGGACATTGGGCACCGGGGAGCTGTTTTTT
>TRBJ2-7|TRBV7-2|13|TRBD2
CASSPSGSYEQYF
TGTGCCAGCAGCCCTAGCGGGAGCTACGAGCAGTACTTC
>TRBJ1-3|TRBV18|15|-
CASSRPGETGNTIYF
TGTGCCAGCTCACGGCCGGGAGAAACCGGAAACACCATATATTTT
>TRBJ1-2|TRBV5-1|15|TRBD1
CASSSPDRDGYGYTF
TGCGCCAGCAGCTCTCCGGACAGGGATGGCTATGGCTACACCTTC
>TRBJ1-2|TRBV5-6|15|TRBD1
CASSSMGPGGLGYTF
TGTGCCAGCAGCTCTATGGGACCAGGGGGCCTAGGCTACACCTTC
>TRBJ2-2|TRBV7-3|12|-
CASSLLGGELFF
TGTGCCAGCAGCTTGCTCGGCGGGGAGCTGTTTTTT
>TRBJ2-5|TRBV29-1|12|TRBD2
CSVGNGGETQYF
TGCAGCGTTGGTAACGGGGGGGAGACCCAGTACTTC
>TRBJ2-5|TRBV28|12|TRBD1
CASIGQGVTQYF
TGTGCCAGCATCGGACAGGGGGTGACCCAGTACTTC
>TRBJ2-1|TRBV19|14|TRBD2
CASSLGLDGREQFF
TGTGCCAGTAGTCTTGGACTAGATGGTCGGGAGCAGTTCTTC
>TRBJ1-4|TRBV19|16|TRBD1
CASSSGTGSGYEKLFF
TGTGCCAGTAGCTCCGGGACAGGGAGTGGATATGAAAAACTGTTTTTT
>TRBJ2-1|TRBV14|16|-
CASSQDVNRFDNEQFF
TGTGCCAGCAGCCAAGATGTCAACAGGTTCGACAATGAGCAGTTCTTC
>TRBJ2-2|TRBV28|19|TRBD1
CASSSPISTGTGGNGELFF
TGTGCCAGCAGTTCCCCGATCTCAACCGGGACAGGGGGTAACGGGGAGCTGTTTTTT
>TRBJ2-1|TRBV30|14|-
CAWSVILEEAQQFF
TGTGCCTGGAGTGTGATATTGGAGGAGGCTCAGCAGTTCTTC
>TRBJ1-5|TRBV30|14|TRBD1
CAWSLGQGPQPQHF
TGTGCCTGGAGTTTGGGACAGGGGCCTCAGCCCCAGCATTTT
>TRBJ1-1|TRBV4-3|16|-
CASSPTADRIGTEAFF
TGCGCCAGCAGCCCTACAGCTGACAGGATCGGCACTGAAGCTTTCTTT
>TRBJ2-1|TRBV6-5|12|-
CASSPGLNEQFF
TGTGCCAGCAGTCCTGGGCTCAATGAGCAGTTCTTC
>TRBJ2-5|TRBV2|12|TRBD1
CALRDSQETQYF
TGTGCCCTCCGGGACAGCCAAGAGACCCAGTACTTC
>TRBJ2-1|TRBV28|14|TRBD2
CAGGTSGSWNEQFF
TGTGCCGGAGGGACTAGCGGATCGTGGAATGAGCAGTTCTTC
>TRBJ1-6|TRBV6-1|17|-
CASSEIQARSYNSPLHF
TGTGCCAGCAGTGAAATCCAGGCTCGTTCCTATAATTCACCCCTCCACTTT
>TRBJ2-7|TRBV19|15|TRBD1
CASSPGQGRSYEQYF
TGTGCCAGTAGTCCCGGACAGGGTCGTTCGTACGAGCAGTACTTC
>TRBJ2-1|TRBV7-9|13|-
CASRTEKGAEQFF
TGTGCCAGCAGAACAGAGAAGGGAGCTGAGCAGTTCTTC
>TRBJ2-1|TRBV6-5|16|-
CASSYQRTSSYNEQFF
TGTGCCAGCAGTTATCAGCGGACGAGCTCCTACAATGAGCAGTTCTTC
>TRBJ2-5|TRBV21-1|15|-
CASSKTGFWEETQYF
TGTGCCAGCAGCAAGACAGGGTTTTGGGAAGAGACCCAGTACTTC
>TRBJ1-5|TRBV6-5|15|-
CASSKEGLGNQPQHF
TGTGCCAGCAGCAAAGAAGGACTTGGCAATCAGCCCCAGCATTTT
>TRBJ2-3|TRBV6-5|12|TRBD1
CASSVGGDTQYF
TGTGCCAGCAGCGTAGGGGGCGATACGCAGTATTTT
>TRBJ1-1|TRBV15|16|TRBD1
CATVDRATGVGTEAFF
TGTGCCACCGTGGACCGGGCGACAGGGGTAGGCACTGAAGCTTTCTTT
>TRBJ2-7|TRBV10-3|15|-
CAISESAGLSYEQYF
TGTGCCATCAGTGAGTCGGCAGGGTTATCCTACGAGCAGTACTTC
>TRBJ2-5|TRBV4-2|16|TRBD1
CASSQGTGQGGETQYF
TGTGCCAGCAGCCAAGGAACGGGACAGGGGGGGGAGACCCAGTACTTC
>TRBJ2-7|TRBV4-3|15|TRBD1
CASSHRTGPSYEQYF
TGCGCCAGCAGCCACAGGACAGGGCCTTCCTACGAGCAGTACTTC
>TRBJ2-7|TRBV29-1|11|TRBD1
CSVGDRSEQYF
TGCAGCGTCGGGGACAGGAGCGAGCAGTACTTC
>TRBJ2-5|TRBV5-4|14|-
CASSSPAEVETQYF
TGTGCCAGCAGCTCCCCGGCGGAGGTGGAGACCCAGTACTTC